This T cell receptor beta chain was found in a study of blood T cell repertoires in COVID-19. At the level of the study: The samples span acute and convalescent COVID-19 from the United States, Italy and Spain. PBMCs, B-cell-depleted T cells, or T cells were the source of the cDNA or gDNA that made up the material.

Under the authors' procedure: Estimation of nucleated cell counts was performed using reference gene primer amplification. Profiling relied on immunoSEQ multiplex PCR, and the TCRdb table lists in-frame clones only, not all of them. V, J and clone size were drawn from that table, and D and trimming were deduced from the DNA. The data show tens of thousands of clones, roughly 80% seen once. This clone came up a few times. The CDR3 sequence is 15 residues long. V was trimmed by 0 bases and J by 7 bases, leaving 12 bases between them. Germline CDR1 MNHNY, CDR2 SVGAGI (reference sequence). The chain joins TRBV6-6 to TRBJ1-4, with a possible D match to TRBD1 (5 bases). Sequenced material: peripheral blood. This receptor was obtained from a man aged 65 to 79 with COVID-19, enrolled during active disease. The DNA of the CDR3 is TGTGCCAGCAGTTACTCATGGGGCACGGGTGAAAAACTGTTTTTT. Translation gives CASSYSWGTGEKLFF.